A single sample is the source of the 5 T cell receptor beta chains below, sequenced in a study of blood T cell repertoires in COVID-19. Assay used: immunoSEQ multiplex PCR; TCRdb lists only in-frame clones, some missing. Counted here are fewer than 200,000 clones, approximately 80% occurring once; the ten biggest clones make up approximately 12%. The sample consisted of peripheral blood. These receptors all come from a woman at least 80 years old with COVID-19, enrolled during active disease.

The chain combines TRBV7-9 with TRBJ2-3; tentative D call: TRBD1 (5 bases). CDR1 is SEHNR and CDR2 is FQNEAQ in the germline V gene (reference sequence). V dropped 5 bases and J dropped 6 bases, with 9 bases sitting between them. This CDR3 spans 12 amino acids. The chain's CDR3 is CASSVQADTQYF. DNA for the CDR3: TGTGCCAGCAGCGTACAGGCGGATACGCAGTATTTT.

The gene calls are TRBV21-1 and TRBJ1-2. TRBV21-1 is labeled a pseudogene. The CDR3 extends over 14 amino acids. CDR3 sequence reads: CATSSGEASYGYTF. The CDR3 DNA sequence: TGTGCCACCTCATCCGGGGAAGCCTCCTATGGCTACACCTTC.

This clone appeared a single time. The chain is built from TRBV5-4 and TRBJ2-1; 10 bases agree with TRBD1. From germline, CDR1 is SGHNT and CDR2 YYREEE (reference sequence). This CDR3 is built from 15 residues. The ends lost 4 bases at V and 7 bases at J; junction bases unmatched: 8. DNA of the CDR3: TGTGCCAGCAGCCCGACAGGGGGCAAGTGGAATGAGCAGTTCTTC. Translation gives CASSPTGGKWNEQFF.

CDR3 nucleotides: TGTGCCAGTAGGGAGTTTGGCGTCAACTATGGCTACACCTTC. Translating gives CASREFGVNYGYTF. The genes are TRBV19 and TRBJ1-2; D is uncertain. The germline CDR1 and CDR2 sequences are LNHDA and SQIVND (reference sequence). The CDR3 totals 14 residues. The V end was cut by 6 bases, the J end by 2 bases, with 13 bases between.

This chain links TRBV19 with TRBJ1-2, with TRBD1 matching over 10 bases. CDR1 LNHDA and CDR2 SQIVND come from the germline V gene (reference sequence). CDR3 length: 14 amino acids. The junction had 10 bases not matched to a gene; V was cut back by 6 bases and J by 9 bases. CDR3 protein: CASSRQGARQSYTF. CDR3 nucleotide sequence: TGTGCCAGTAGCCGACAGGGGGCCCGTCAGAGCTACACCTTC.